The next 11 T cell receptor beta chains were all read from a single sample in a study of blood T cell repertoires in COVID-19. Assay used: immunoSEQ multiplex PCR; TCRdb lists only in-frame clones, some missing. The sample shows roughly 170,000 clones, around 90% of them seen only once. Sequenced: peripheral blood. Every receptor here comes from a man aged 55-75 years with acute or convalescent COVID-19.

The table lists this clone with a count of one. This chain connects TRBV6-4 to TRBJ2-6; 7 bases align to TRBD1. Per the germline V gene, CDR1 is MRHNA and CDR2 is SNTAGT. Unmatched junction bases numbered 9, after V lost 7 bases and J lost 0 bases. The CDR3 is 17 amino acids. CDR3 sequence: CASMRGTDPSGANVLTF. In DNA form, the CDR3 reads TGTGCCAGCATGAGGGGGACAGACCCCTCTGGGGCCAACGTCCTGACTTTC.

This chain uses TRBV6-5 with TRBJ1-1, with D perhaps TRBD1 (5 bases). The CDR3 covers 15 residues. Per germline, CDR1 MNHEY and CDR2 SVGAGI. V lost 6 bases to trimming and J lost 1 base, with 15 bases between them. The CDR3 DNA follows: TGTGCCAGCAGCTCCCGGCGGGGGAAGAACACTGAAGCTTTCTTT. Translation: CASSSRRGKNTEAFF.

Only a few counts were recorded for this clone. The chain couples TRBV18 to TRBJ2-7; tentatively, D is TRBD1 (6 bases). Per the germline V gene, CDR1 is KGHSH and CDR2 is LQKENI. The ends were cut back, 5 bases at V and 5 bases at J, with 13 bases in the middle. CDR3 size: 13 residues. CDR3 sequence: CASSEGVVNEQYV. Here the CDR3 DNA reads TGTGCCAGCTCAGAGGGGGTTGTCAACGAGCAGTACGTC.

CDR3 coding DNA: TGTGCCTGGGGGGGACAGCTGAACACTGAAGCTTTCTTT. This encodes CAWGGQLNTEAFF. The rearrangement uses TRBV30 and TRBJ1-1; 7 nucleotides align to TRBD1. Losses at the gene ends were 5 bases for V and 0 bases for J; bases not matched to a gene: 3. From germline, CDR1 is GTSNPN and CDR2 SVGIG (reference sequence). The CDR3 totals 13 residues.

The CDR3 bases are TGTGCCTGGAGAGGACAGAGATTCTATGGCTACACCTTC. Its translation: CAWRGQRFYGYTF. V gene TRBV30 combines with J gene TRBJ1-2, with a weak D call TRBD1 (6 bases). The length of the CDR3 is 13 residues. Deletions cut 3 bases from V and 4 bases from J, with 12 bases between. CDR1 GTSNPN and CDR2 SVGIG come from the germline V gene (reference sequence).

The V and J genes are TRBV6-6 and TRBJ1-1; 12 bases agree with TRBD1. The junction had 6 bases not matched to a gene; V was cut back by 4 bases and J by 3 bases. This CDR3 spans 16 amino acids. Germline V gene sequence: CDR1 MNHNY, CDR2 SVGAGI (reference sequence). DNA of the CDR3: TGTGCCAGCAGTTCCCGGGACAGGGGGCCTGACACTGAAGCTTTCTTT. Translating gives CASSSRDRGPDTEAFF.

The DNA for the CDR3 is TGCGCCAGCAGCTTGTGGGGGGGCCCTTATGAAAAACTGTTTTTT. It encodes CASSLWGGPYEKLFF. This chain connects TRBV5-1 to TRBJ1-4, with D perhaps matching TRBD1 (6 bases). The ends were cut back, 1 base at V and 6 bases at J, with 13 bases in the middle. The CDR3 has 15 amino acids. Germline values: CDR1 SGHRS, CDR2 YFSETQ.

V is TRBV24-1 and J is TRBJ1-2; TRBD1 matches at 7 bases. The CDR3 runs to 14 residues. With 2 bases clipped from V and 7 bases from J, the junction kept 6 bases outside the gene matches. Germline loops: CDR1 KGHDR, CDR2 SFDVKD. CDR3 nucleotide sequence: TGTGCCACCAGTGATTCGAGACAGGGAGGTGGCTACACCTTC. It codes for CATSDSRQGGGYTF.

The gene calls are TRBV10-3 and TRBJ1-2; perhaps TRBD1 as D (6 bases). This CDR3 has 16 amino acids. Germline-derived CDR1 and CDR2 are ENHRY and SYGVKD. Trimming took 2 bases from V and 2 from J, leaving 15 bases between them. The CDR3 coding sequence is TGTGCCATCAGTGAGAGAGACAGGCAGCCCAACTATGGCTACACCTTC. Its protein is CAISERDRQPNYGYTF.

The chain carries TRBV5-1 and TRBJ2-2; TRBD2 agrees at 8 bases. The trim removed 7 bases at V and 0 bases at J, leaving 14 bases unmatched. The CDR3 spans 18 residues. Germline CDR1 reads SGHRS; CDR2 reads YFSETQ. This CDR3 reads CASVEPRPGLANTGELFF. The CDR3 nucleotides are TGCGCCAGCGTGGAACCAAGACCGGGACTAGCGAACACCGGGGAGCTGTTTTTT.

This clone was counted between two and nine times. The chain links TRBV5-1 to TRBJ1-4; no clear D. The CDR3 spans 15 residues. V was shortened by 0 bases and J by 6 bases, with 12 bases between the two germline ends. Germline CDR1 reads SGHRS; CDR2 reads YFSETQ. The CDR3 here is CASSLGGTTYEKLFF. CDR3 nucleotide sequence: TGCGCCAGCAGCTTGGGAGGCACGACGTATGAAAAACTGTTTTTT.